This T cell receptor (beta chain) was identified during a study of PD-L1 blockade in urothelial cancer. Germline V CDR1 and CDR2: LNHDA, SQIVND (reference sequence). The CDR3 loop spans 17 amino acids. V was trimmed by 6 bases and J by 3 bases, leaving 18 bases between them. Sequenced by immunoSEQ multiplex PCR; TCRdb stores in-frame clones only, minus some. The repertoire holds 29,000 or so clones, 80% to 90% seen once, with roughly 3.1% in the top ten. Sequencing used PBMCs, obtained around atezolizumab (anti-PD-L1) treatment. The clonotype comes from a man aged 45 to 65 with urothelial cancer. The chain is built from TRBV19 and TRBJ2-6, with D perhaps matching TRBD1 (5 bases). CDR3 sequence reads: CASSPPAWGLGANVLTF. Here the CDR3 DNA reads TGTGCCAGTAGCCCCCCTGCTTGGGGCCTTGGGGCCAACGTCCTGACTTTC.